Below, 21 T cell receptor beta chains from the same sample are listed, as sequenced in a study of cytomegalovirus exposure and HLA in healthy donors (dated by TCRdb to between 2016 and 2019). Library creation used the immunoSEQ multiplex PCR assay. A mixture of 60 forward primers for TCR Vbeta segments and 13 reverse primers for TCR Jbeta segments was used in the multiplex PCR. As stored in TCRdb, this immuneACCESS dataset retains in-frame rearrangements with V and J assigned. A fraction of the clones does not appear; measured against another copy, unresolved V genes explain less than half of the discrepancy, and the remainder lacks a known reason. The table for this sample lists around 140,000 clones; approximately 82% of them were counted only once. The ten largest make up roughly 10% of the sample. The sequenced sample was PBMCs. The source is a woman aged 60 to 75 in good health and CMV-seropositive.

CDR3 nucleotide sequence: TGTGCCAGCAGCTTGTGGCTAGCGGGAGGCAATGAGCAGTTCTTC. Translating gives CASSLWLAGGNEQFF. V usage is TRBV5-6 and J usage is TRBJ2-1, with TRBD2 matching over 11 bases. Trimming at V came to 1 base and at J to 6 bases, leaving 3 bases not matched to a gene. This CDR3 spans 15 amino acids. Germline CDR1 is SGHDT and CDR2 is YYEEEE. The complete variable domain, with remaining parts taken from reference TRBV5-6 and TRBJ2-1, reads DAGVTQSPTHLIKTRGQQVTLRCSPKSGHDTVSWYQQALGQGPQFIFQYYEEEERQRGNFPDRFSGHQFPNYSSELNVNALLLGDSALYLCASSLWLAGGNEQFFGPGTRLTVL.

The chain combines TRBV7-8 with TRBJ1-5; a possible D gene is TRBD1 (5 bases). The CDR3 runs 13 residues. The germline V and J ends were trimmed by 5 bases and 5 bases, with 10 bases remaining between them. Germline assignment: CDR1 SGHVS and CDR2 FQNEAQ. In DNA, the CDR3 is TGTGCCAGCAGCCAGGGCCGAGATCAGCCCCAGCATTTT. It codes for CASSQGRDQPQHF.

For this clone: Other DNA sequences of this sample code for an identical CDR3. CDR3 protein: CASRAGTSGRGEQYF. CDR3 DNA sequence: TGTGCCAGTAGAGCCGGGACTAGCGGGAGGGGTGAGCAGTACTTC. The rearrangement uses TRBV2 and TRBJ2-7; 16 bases line up with TRBD2. Germline loops: CDR1 SNHLY, CDR2 FYNNEI. V shed 9 bases and J 7 bases; nucleotides not matched to a gene: 9. There are 15 residues in the CDR3.

Here the CDR3 reads CASSPWTGSGYNEQFF. Written as DNA, the CDR3 is TGTGCCAGCAGTCCGTGGACAGGGTCGGGCTACAATGAGCAGTTCTTC. This chain connects TRBV27 to TRBJ2-1; 8 positions agree with TRBD1. Germline V gene data show CDR1 as MNHEY and CDR2 as SMNVEV (reference sequence). The CDR3 spans 16 residues. V trimming: 5 bases; J trimming: 3 bases; junction bases outside the gene matches: 9.

The chain couples TRBV11-3 to TRBJ2-3, with TRBD1 matching 7 bases. Looked up from germline, CDR1 is SGHNT and CDR2 is YENEEA. The length of the CDR3 is 16 residues. V lost 1 base to trimming and J lost 4 bases; unmatched junction nucleotides: 8. The CDR3 is CASSLGDRAGADTQYF. The CDR3 nucleotides read TGTGCCAGCAGCTTAGGAGACAGGGCGGGTGCAGATACGCAGTATTTT.

V and J are TRBV7-2 and TRBJ1-1; D is perhaps TRBD1 (6 bases). Germline-derived CDR1 and CDR2 are SGHTA and FQGNSA. The germline V and J ends were trimmed by 1 base and 2 bases, with 14 bases remaining between them. This CDR3 is 16 amino acids long. DNA of the CDR3: TGTGCCAGCAGCTTAGATATTTGGGACACCAACACTGAAGCTTTCTTT. This codes for CASSLDIWDTNTEAFF.

The chain joins TRBV28 to TRBJ2-7, with D perhaps matching TRBD1 (5 bases). Germline V gene lookup returns CDR1 MDHEN and CDR2 SYDVKM. This CDR3 has 15 amino acids. With 8 bases removed from V and 2 bases from J, the gap between germline ends came to 19 bases. The CDR3 coding sequence is TGTGCCAGCGCCGAGTCTGGGGCGTACACCTACGAGCAGTACTTC. Its protein is CASAESGAYTYEQYF. The full variable domain, completed using reference TRBV28 and TRBJ2-7, is DVKVTQSSRYLVKRTGEKVFLECVQDMDHENMFWYRQDPGLGLRLIYFSYDVKMKEKGDIPEGYSVSREKKERFSLILESASTNQTSMYLCASAESGAYTYEQYFGPGTRLTVT.

The rearrangement uses TRBV5-1 and TRBJ2-7, with 7 bases identical to TRBD1. Trimming cost V 2 bases and J 6 bases; bases outside gene matches: 11. There are 15 residues in the CDR3. Germline V gene data show CDR1 as SGHRS and CDR2 as YFSETQ. The CDR3 DNA follows: TGCGCCAGCAGCTTATCCGGGACAGATATCTCCGAGCAGTACTTC. Translation gives CASSLSGTDISEQYF.

The rearrangement uses TRBV9 and TRBJ1-2; 7 bases align to TRBD1. Unmatched junction bases numbered 16, after V lost 4 bases and J lost 4 bases. The CDR3 totals 17 residues. From germline, CDR1 is SGDLS and CDR2 YYNGEE. The chain's CDR3 is CASSISPDRDPPYGYTF. The CDR3 DNA follows: TGTGCCAGCAGCATCTCCCCTGACAGGGACCCCCCCTATGGCTACACCTTC.

V and J are TRBV4-1 and TRBJ1-2; 8 bases are shared with TRBD1. V was clipped by 4 bases and J by 1 base; unmatched bases: 5. CDR3 length: 15 residues. Germline values: CDR1 MGHRA, CDR2 YSYEKL. DNA of the CDR3: TGCGCCAGCAGCCTCGGACAGGGTTTTAACTATGGCTACACCTTC. This gives the protein CASSLGQGFNYGYTF.

The rearrangement uses TRBV7-6 and TRBJ2-2, with 9 bases aligning to TRBD2. Germline CDR1 reads SGHVS; CDR2 reads FNYEAQ. With V trimmed by 1 base and J by 4 bases, 1 base remained unmatched. CDR3 length: 15 residues. This CDR3 reads CASSLGSGGTGELFF. CDR3 DNA sequence: TGTGCCAGCAGCTTAGGTAGCGGGGGCACCGGGGAGCTGTTTTTT.

The V and J genes are TRBV9 and TRBJ2-7, with TRBD2 identical over 13 bases. The germline V gene encodes CDR1 SGDLS and CDR2 YYNGEE. V was clipped by 4 bases and J by 5 bases; unmatched bases: 3. The length of the CDR3 is 14 residues. The CDR3 DNA sequence: TGTGCCAGCAGCTTAGGACTAGCGGGAGACGAGCAGTACTTC. Protein sequence: CASSLGLAGDEQYF.

The chain uses TRBV7-9 and TRBJ1-4; 7 positions agree with TRBD1. This CDR3 region has 14 residues. CDR1 and CDR2 (germline): SEHNR, FQNEAQ (reference sequence). V lost 0 bases, J lost 8 bases, and 3 bases stayed unmatched. The CDR3 DNA reads as TGTGCCAGCAGCTTAGCAGGGGGCAACGAAAAACTGTTTTTT. This sequence encodes CASSLAGGNEKLFF.

This chain joins TRBV28 and TRBJ1-2; a possible D gene is TRBD1 (5 bases). The CDR3 loop spans 12 amino acids. V gave up 5 bases and J gave up 7 bases, with 11 bases separating them. Germline V lookup: CDR1 MDHEN, CDR2 SYDVKM. CDR3 in DNA: TGTGCCAGCAGTACTCAGGGCGCTGGCTACACCTTC. It translates to CASSTQGAGYTF.

In its sample, this clone was seen once. This chain joins TRBV27 and TRBJ2-1, with D perhaps matching TRBD2 (5 bases). V dropped 6 bases and J dropped 5 bases, with 17 bases sitting between them. The CDR3 has 15 residues. Germline CDR1 MNHEY, CDR2 SMNVEV (reference sequence). The CDR3 DNA reads as TGTGCCAGCAGCCCATCCTGGACCGGGAACAATGAGCAGTTCTTC. Its translation: CASSPSWTGNNEQFF.

The V gene is TRBV6-5, the J gene TRBJ2-7, with D maybe TRBD2 (6 bases). The length of the CDR3 is 16 residues. The germline gives CDR1 MNHEY, CDR2 SVGAGI. Trimming removed 4 bases from V and 0 bases from J, with 16 bases in between. The CDR3 DNA sequence: TGTGCCAGCAGTTGGACCTCGGACGGGAGCTCCTACGAGCAGTACTTC. Amino acids: CASSWTSDGSSYEQYF.

This chain joins TRBV5-1 and TRBJ2-4; D possibly corresponds to TRBD1 (5 bases). The CDR3 is made up of 17 amino acids. Germline V gene data show CDR1 as SGHRS and CDR2 as YFSETQ. The V end lost 0 bases, the J end lost 0 bases, and 13 bases lay between the germline ends. The CDR3 nucleotides are TGCGCCAGCAGCTTGGAACAGGTTGAATTAGCCAAAAACATTCAGTACTTC. Amino acid sequence: CASSLEQVELAKNIQYF.

The chain couples TRBV15 to TRBJ2-2; 8 positions match TRBD1. Germline V CDR1 and CDR2: LNHNV, YYDKDF (reference sequence). The CDR3 is made up of 16 amino acids. With V trimmed by 1 base and J by 6 bases, 7 bases remained unmatched. The DNA for the CDR3 is TGTGCCACCAGCAGAGTTAGTCAGGGGGCGCCCGGGGAGCTGTTTTTT. This codes for CATSRVSQGAPGELFF.

The CDR3 coding sequence is TGTGCCAGCGCGCAAGCGGCAGGGGGCGTTGGCTACACCTTC. This gives the protein CASAQAAGGVGYTF. V is TRBV9 and J is TRBJ1-2; 8 nucleotides match TRBD1. Trimming cost V 7 bases and J 7 bases; bases outside gene matches: 12. Germline-derived CDR1 and CDR2 are SGDLS and YYNGEE. The CDR3 spans 14 residues.

The DNA for the CDR3 is TGTGCCAGCAGTGGGGAGGGAGATAAACCCTACGAGCAGTACTTC. It translates to CASSGEGDKPYEQYF. J is TRBJ2-5 and V is TRBV6-1; 7 bases match TRBD2. Gene TRBJ2-7 matches the end of the DNA better, so the J call may be wrong. CDR1 MNHNS and CDR2 SASEGT come from the germline V gene. CDR3 size: 15 residues.

The chain joins TRBV9 to TRBJ1-1; unclear D gene. Germline lookup yields CDR1 SGDLS and CDR2 YYNGEE. V was pared by 0 bases and J by 4 bases, with 19 bases between. The CDR3 consists of 17 residues. The CDR3 region is CASSVGSPGWSGTEAFF. The CDR3 DNA is TGTGCCAGCAGCGTAGGCAGCCCGGGGTGGAGCGGCACTGAAGCTTTCTTT.